This T cell receptor beta chain emerged from a study of cytomegalovirus exposure and HLA in healthy donors listed by TCRdb under 2017. Some background on the complete study: According to an earlier analysis of 587 of the donors, roughly 180 million T cells yielded roughly 100 million unique TCR beta sequences and about 300 Gb of sequence data. To predict cytomegalovirus infection status, the study combined high-throughput TCR immunosequencing, statistical association of individual TCRs with disease status, and machine learning. The genetic ancestry cluster associated with self-reported Caucasian donors included 80% to 90% of the approximately 400 genotyped donors. In addition to the first cohort of 650 to 750 subjects, a separate validation cohort of about 120 different subjects was used. In a later analysis, previously published TCR beta repertoires from 550 to 750 donors were re-analyzed and high-resolution HLA genotyping was added so that TCR occurrence patterns could be studied. HLA typing covered class I and class II loci at four-digit resolution. Across 300 to 500 genotyped donors of the cohort, an average of about 220,000 unique TCR beta nucleotide sequences per donor were sequenced, and around 19% of those sequences were non-productive. A later genetic analysis took genome-wide SNP genotypes for 398 of the 666 donors and used that subset as a discovery cohort. Donor age, sex, ethnicity and CMV serostatus were compiled alongside the repertoire data. Approximately 300 gigabases of sequencing data and around 80 million unique TCR sequences made up an early release that covered approximately 650 HLA-typed donors. Several DR-DQ haplotypes were handled as single units for association and clustering, since linkage in the cohort was strong. Every discovery cohort repertoire had been produced on one sequencing platform. The number of donors typed differed by locus, with 629-630 for A, B, C, DRB1 and DQB1, around 560 for DQA1, 600 to 610 for DPA1, and around 430 for DPB1. The study aimed to test whether cataloging public T cell receptors could reveal signatures of past pathogen exposure. An earlier analysis of approximately 580 of the donors used high-throughput TCR beta sequencing to judge whether each TCR beta V gene segment behaved as functional or pseudogenic. The later analysis used no new phenotypic data to find candidate immune exposures, relying instead on TCR beta sequences and their occurrence across donors. The T cell repertoires of some 700 subjects were profiled by immunosequencing and related to cytomegalovirus serostatus. Overall study outcomes, separate from this receptor: Some IMGT-functional V segments, including TRBV6-2 and TRBV6-3, could not be told apart with the 87-base-pair reads, so those segments were excluded. A total of 164 TCR beta chains were listed by the study as associated with cytomegalovirus. A further reported finding was that TCR beta sequences accurately predicted the HLA-A and HLA-B alleles for most subjects in the first cohort. An earlier analysis of approximately 600 of the donors showed that most TCR beta V segments appeared in productive rearrangements either about 87% or about 30% of the time, which broadly matched IMGT annotations. According to a later analysis, TCR association rates differed among HLA loci, with DRB1 alleles showing the most associated TCRs and HLA-C alleles showing the fewest. In a later genetic analysis, a missense DCLRE1C variant was associated with V-gene and J-gene trimming of TCR beta chains, and the association was replicated in an independent cohort. In a later analysis, most CMV-associated TCR beta chains were found to appear HLA-restricted, with HLA associations seemingly driven largely by CMV exposure. Strong co-occurrence of HLA alleles, especially DR and DQ, made assigning TCR associations to individual alleles difficult. The sequencing pipeline was judged likely to have produced a cluster of highly shared sequence variants as a technical artifact. Across donors, most TCR sequences were observed very rarely, whereas some public TCRs were present in many individuals. Roughly uniform sequencing depth across donors was assumed in presence/absence analyses, although this assumption may not hold. In a later analysis, HLA-associated TCR beta chains were found to be more clonally expanded and to have lower generation probabilities than equally common non-associated chains. In a later genetic analysis, fewer N-insertions in productive TCRs were reported among donors in an Asian-associated ancestry cluster than the roughly 710-donor mean. CMV serostatus was the only immune exposure information available for the cohort. The classifier was reported to diagnose cytomegalovirus status with high specificity and sensitivity in both the original and validation cohorts. Linkage disequilibrium might explain the correlated functional status among segregating V segments, but an unknown experimental factor could not be excluded. In a later analysis, 16,951 TCR beta sequences were associated with specific HLA alleles at a false discovery rate of 0.05. Three of the identified cytomegalovirus-associated TCR beta chains were confirmed in vitro to be specific for cytomegalovirus antigens. The authors suggested that the approach could potentially be extended to other disease states and immunological phenotypes. Because counts were too low, some 17 rarely observed V segments, including chromosome 9 orphons, were left out of the earlier analysis of several hundred of the donors. This cohort had only TCR beta chains sequenced, and the lack of alpha or paired-chain data limited which features could be detected. Several of the top co-occurrence clusters appeared to be linked to parvovirus B19, influenza, CMV and Epstein-Barr virus, according to a later analysis. Because some donors lacked HLA typing at each locus, the association tests relied only on the typed subset.

In regard to this clone: Its antigen specificity is not known. No base-level quality is on record; no much larger clone is a single base apart.

The protocol used for the library was the immunoSEQ multiplex PCR assay. A mixture of 60 forward primers for TCR Vbeta segments and 13 reverse primers for TCR Jbeta segments was used in the multiplex PCR. The CDR3 region of rearranged TCR beta genes was amplified from genomic DNA with a multiplex PCR assay. On the Illumina HiSeq System, the amplified TCR beta libraries were sequenced as 87-base-pair reads. Per the authors' processing: A later analysis tallied 80 million to 95 million unique TCR beta chains across the approximately 670 repertoires, and about 10 million of those chains were shared by two or more donors. A nearest-neighbor algorithm error-corrected the raw reads and collapsed the reads into unique sequences, merging closely related sequences to remove PCR and sequencing errors. To assign V, D and J gene segments, CDR3 sequences were aligned to IMGT reference sequences. Each retained sequence needed at least a six-nucleotide match to both a V gene segment and a J gene segment. A rearrangement counted as productive if the CDR3 had no stop codons and remained in frame with V and J, and every other rearrangement counted as non-productive. CDR3 was defined by IMGT convention, running from the second conserved V-encoded cysteine to the conserved J-encoded phenylalanine. In an earlier analysis of roughly 610 of the donors, sequences lacking an unambiguous match to a single V gene segment were excluded. In an earlier analysis of 450 to 700 of the donors, V segments were called functional above 56.7% productive rearrangements and were called segregating when the between-donor standard deviation exceeded 5%. A statistical classification framework was developed to diagnose cytomegalovirus status using the catalog of TCR beta chain sequences. In a later analysis, TCR nucleotide sequences were compared against IMGT/GENE-DB human TR gene sequences so that V and J genes could be assigned. The TCRdist pipeline was used in a later analysis to assign CDR3 sequences and most-parsimonious VDJ recombination scenarios. In a later analysis, every TCR beta chain was defined by the combination of its CDR3 amino acid sequence and its V-gene family, and reads without a unique V-gene family were dropped. As a way to deal with suspected cross-contamination and a sequencing artifact, a later analysis dropped 450 to 700 nucleotide sequences that were highly shared and had low generation probability. A later analysis calculated a clonal expansion index for each public chain from normalized within-repertoire ranks of inferred template counts. In a later analysis, generation probabilities were computed using a VDJ recombination model fitted to out-of-frame rearrangements, and the results were checked against IGoR. Hypergeometric tests were used in a later analysis to score TCR-TCR, TCR-HLA and TCR-CMV co-occurrence, with a repertoire-size bias correction applied to the TCR pairs. False discovery rates were estimated in a later analysis by permuting HLA or CMV assignments 20 times. In a later analysis, co-occurring TCRs were grouped using DBSCAN, with TCRdist sequence similarity added in when clustering inside HLA-allele-positive subsets. Co-occurrence clustering excluded repertoires with fewer than 30,000 or more than 120,000 public chains, plus five with anomalous nucleotide sharing. In its TCRdb copy, this immuneACCESS table keeps in-frame sequences only and misses some clones. Where compared with another copy, unresolved V genes explain less than half of these, and the others have no known cause. That table furnishes V, J and clone size, whereas the DNA furnished D and trimming. For this sample there are some 90,000 clones; around 80% appear just once. About 34% of the sample lies in the top ten.

The cohort was made up of around 720 healthy bone marrow donors. Cohort members were all nominally healthy when sampled, although unrecorded immune exposures were likely present. The donor tested CMV seropositive and was one of the 289 seropositive cohort members. Every donor gave a peripheral blood sample, and the peripheral blood mononuclear cells from that sample were used for TCR beta sequencing. Genomic DNA extraction from the blood cell samples was performed with the Qiagen DNeasy Blood Extraction Kit. Reading from cysteine to phenylalanine, the CDR3 counts 14 amino acids. Of all the DNA, just the CDR3 is kept, 42 bases in frame from base 1. V and J are truncated by 5 bases and 5 bases respectively, leaving an intervening sequence of 12 bases. CDR1 SGHTA and CDR2 FQGTGA are derived from the germline V gene.

The source is a man aged 45-60 years in good health and CMV-seropositive. Specimen: PBMCs. The chain joins TRBV7-3 to TRBJ2-2; a tentative D match to TRBD2 spans 6 bases. The DNA is as follows: TGTGCCAGCAGCCCGGGACTGTCAACCGGGGAGCTGTTTTTT. This encodes CASSPGLSTGELFF.